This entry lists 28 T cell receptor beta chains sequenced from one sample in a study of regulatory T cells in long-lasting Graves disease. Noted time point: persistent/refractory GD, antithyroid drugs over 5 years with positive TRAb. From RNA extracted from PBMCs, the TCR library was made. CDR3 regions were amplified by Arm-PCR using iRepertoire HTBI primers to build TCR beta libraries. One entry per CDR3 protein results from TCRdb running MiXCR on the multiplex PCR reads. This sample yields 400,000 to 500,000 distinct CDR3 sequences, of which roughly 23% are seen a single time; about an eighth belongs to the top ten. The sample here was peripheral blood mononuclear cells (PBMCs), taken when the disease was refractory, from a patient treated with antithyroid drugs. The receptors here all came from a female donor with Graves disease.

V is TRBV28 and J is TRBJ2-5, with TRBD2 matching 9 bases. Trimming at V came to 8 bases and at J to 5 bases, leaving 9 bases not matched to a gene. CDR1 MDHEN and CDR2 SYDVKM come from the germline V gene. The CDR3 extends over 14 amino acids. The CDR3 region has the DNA TGTGCCAGCTATCGGACTAGCGATCAGGAGACCCAGTACTTC. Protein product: CASYRTSDQETQYF.

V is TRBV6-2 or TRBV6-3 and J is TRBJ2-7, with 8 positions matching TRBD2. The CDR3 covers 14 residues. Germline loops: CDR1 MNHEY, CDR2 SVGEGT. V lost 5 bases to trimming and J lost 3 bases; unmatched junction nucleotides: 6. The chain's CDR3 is CASSRTSRFYEQYF. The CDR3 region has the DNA TGTGCCAGCAGTCGGACTAGCCGATTCTACGAGCAGTACTTC.

CDR3 in amino acids: CASSQFQGNEQYF. The CDR3 DNA sequence: TGTGCCAGCAGTCAATTTCAGGGAAACGAGCAGTACTTC. The V and J genes are TRBV12-3 or TRBV12-4 and TRBJ2-5, with D possibly matching TRBD1 (5 bases). Gene TRBJ2-7 matches the end of the DNA better, so the J call may be wrong. The CDR3 consists of 13 residues.

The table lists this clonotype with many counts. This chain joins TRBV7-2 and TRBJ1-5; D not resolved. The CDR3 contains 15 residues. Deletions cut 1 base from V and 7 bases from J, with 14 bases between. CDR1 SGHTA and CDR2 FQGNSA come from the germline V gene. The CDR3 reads CASSLGGNLAQPQHF. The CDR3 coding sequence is TGTGCCAGCAGCTTAGGAGGTAACCTGGCCCAGCCCCAGCATTTT.

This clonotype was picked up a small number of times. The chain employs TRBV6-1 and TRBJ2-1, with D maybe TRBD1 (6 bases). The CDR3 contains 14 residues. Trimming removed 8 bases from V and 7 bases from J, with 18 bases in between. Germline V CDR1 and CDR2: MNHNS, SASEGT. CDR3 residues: CASGLQGHRNEQFF. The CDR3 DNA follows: TGTGCCAGCGGACTCCAGGGACACAGAAATGAGCAGTTCTTC.

The CDR3 bases are TGTGCCAGCAGTGAATTTGTGGCTAGCGGGAGCGACAATGAGCAGTTCTTC. Protein product: CASSEFVASGSDNEQFF. The rearrangement joins TRBV2 to TRBJ2-1; 10 nucleotides line up with TRBD2. V shed 2 bases, J shed 5 bases, and the junction held 9 bases outside the gene matches. The CDR3 consists of 17 residues. Germline CDR1 and CDR2: SNHLY and FYNNEI.

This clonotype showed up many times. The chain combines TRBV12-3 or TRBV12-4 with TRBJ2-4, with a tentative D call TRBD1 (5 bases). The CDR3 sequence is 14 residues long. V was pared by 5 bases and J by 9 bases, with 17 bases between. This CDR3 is CASSSQGYYPIQYF. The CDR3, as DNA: TGTGCCAGCAGTAGTCAGGGTTATTATCCCATTCAGTACTTC.

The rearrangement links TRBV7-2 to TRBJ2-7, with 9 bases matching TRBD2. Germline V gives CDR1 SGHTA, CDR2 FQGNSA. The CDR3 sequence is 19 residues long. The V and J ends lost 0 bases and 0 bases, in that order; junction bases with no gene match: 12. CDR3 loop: CASSLAEFASGDNSYEQYF. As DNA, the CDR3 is TGTGCCAGCAGCTTAGCCGAGTTCGCTAGCGGGGATAACTCCTACGAGCAGTACTTC.

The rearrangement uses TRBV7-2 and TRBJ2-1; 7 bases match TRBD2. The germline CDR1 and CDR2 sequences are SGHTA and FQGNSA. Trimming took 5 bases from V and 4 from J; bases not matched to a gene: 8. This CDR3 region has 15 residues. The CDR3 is CASSQWLAEYNEQFF. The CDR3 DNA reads TGTGCCAGCAGCCAATGGCTAGCGGAATACAATGAGCAGTTCTTC. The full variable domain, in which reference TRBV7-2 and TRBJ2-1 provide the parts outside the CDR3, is GAGVSQSPSNKVTEKGKDVELRCDPISGHTALYWYRQSLGQGLEFLIYFQGNSAPDKSGLPSDRFSAERTGGSVSTLTIQRTQQEDSAVYLCASSQWLAEYNEQFFGPGTRLTVL.

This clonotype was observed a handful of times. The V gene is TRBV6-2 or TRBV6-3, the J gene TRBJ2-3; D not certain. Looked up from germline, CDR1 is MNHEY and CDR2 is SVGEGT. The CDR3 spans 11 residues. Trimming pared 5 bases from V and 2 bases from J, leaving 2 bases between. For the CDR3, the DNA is TGTGCCAGCAGTAACACAGATACGCAGTATTTT. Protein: CASSNTDTQYF.

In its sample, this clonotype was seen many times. CDR3 in amino acids: CSAGGTTAEETQYF. The CDR3 DNA is TGCAGTGCCGGAGGGACGACAGCTGAAGAGACCCAGTACTTC. The chain employs TRBV20-1 and TRBJ2-5; weak D call: TRBD2 (6 bases). The CDR3 runs to 14 residues. V was shortened by 6 bases and J by 3 bases, with 17 bases between the two germline ends. Germline V gene data show CDR1 as DFQATT and CDR2 as SNEGSKA (reference sequence).

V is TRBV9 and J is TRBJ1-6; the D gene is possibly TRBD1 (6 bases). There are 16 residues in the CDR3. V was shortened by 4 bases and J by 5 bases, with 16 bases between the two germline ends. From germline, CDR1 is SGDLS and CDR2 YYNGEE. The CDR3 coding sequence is TGTGCCAGCAGCTCTAGCGGGGGCGGGAATAATTCACCCCTCCACTTT. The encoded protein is CASSSSGGGNNSPLHF.

The CDR3 reads CASSLAQGPDEQFF. CDR3 coding DNA: TGTGCCAGCAGCTTAGCTCAGGGGCCCGATGAGCAGTTCTTC. The chain joins TRBV7-9 to TRBJ2-1; a weak D match, TRBD1 (6 bases). Trimming removed 0 bases from V and 8 bases from J, with 11 bases in between. Germline-derived CDR1 and CDR2 are SEHNR and FQNEAQ (reference sequence). The CDR3 runs to 14 residues. Variable domain in full (rest from reference TRBV7-9 and TRBJ2-1): DTGVSQNPRHKITKRGQNVTFRCDPISEHNRLYWYRQTLGQGPEFLTYFQNEAQLEKSRLLSDRFSAERPKGSFSTLEIQRTEQGDSAMYLCASSLAQGPDEQFFGPGTRLTVL.

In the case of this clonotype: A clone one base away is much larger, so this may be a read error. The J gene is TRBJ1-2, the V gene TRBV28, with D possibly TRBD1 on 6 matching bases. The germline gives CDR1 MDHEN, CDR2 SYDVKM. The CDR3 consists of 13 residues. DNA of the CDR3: TGTGCCAGCAGTAAGCGGACAGCCTATGGCCACACCTTC. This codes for CASSKRTAYGHTF.

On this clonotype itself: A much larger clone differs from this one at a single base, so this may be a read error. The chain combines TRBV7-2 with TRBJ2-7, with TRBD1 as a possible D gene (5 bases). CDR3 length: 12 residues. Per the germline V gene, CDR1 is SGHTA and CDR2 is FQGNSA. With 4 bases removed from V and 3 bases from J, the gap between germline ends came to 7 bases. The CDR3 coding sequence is TGTGCCAGCAGCTCGACAGACTACGAGCAGTACTTC. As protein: CASSSTDYEQYF.

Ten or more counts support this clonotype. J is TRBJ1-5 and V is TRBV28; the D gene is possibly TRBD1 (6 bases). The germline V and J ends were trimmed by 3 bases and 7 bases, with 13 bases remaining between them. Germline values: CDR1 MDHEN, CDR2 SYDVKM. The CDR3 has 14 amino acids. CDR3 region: CASSLRQGWQPQHF. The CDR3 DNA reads TGTGCCAGCAGTTTGAGGCAGGGGTGGCAGCCCCAGCATTTT.

Written as DNA, the CDR3 is TGCGCCAGCAGGCAGGGCCTCGGAAACACCATATATTTT. As protein: CASRQGLGNTIYF. The chain recombines TRBV4-1 with TRBJ1-3, with D perhaps TRBD1 (5 bases). The V end was cut by 6 bases, the J end by 4 bases, with 10 bases between. Germline lookup yields CDR1 MGHRA and CDR2 YSYEKL. The CDR3 consists of 13 residues.

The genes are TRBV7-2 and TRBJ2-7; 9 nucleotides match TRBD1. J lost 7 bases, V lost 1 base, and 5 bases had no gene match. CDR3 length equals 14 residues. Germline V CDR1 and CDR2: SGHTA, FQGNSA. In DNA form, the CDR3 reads TGTGCCAGCAGCTTAGGGACAGGGGCGAGTGAGCAGTACTTC. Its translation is CASSLGTGASEQYF.

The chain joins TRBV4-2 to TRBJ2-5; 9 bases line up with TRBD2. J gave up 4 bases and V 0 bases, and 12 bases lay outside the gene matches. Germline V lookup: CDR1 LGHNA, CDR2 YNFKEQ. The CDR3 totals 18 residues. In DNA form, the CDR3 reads TGTGCCAGCAGCCAAGATCGCGGAGTAGCGGGAGCGCCAGAGACCCAGTACTTC. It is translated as CASSQDRGVAGAPETQYF.

The CDR3 here is CAWSVRGPVQETQYF. In DNA, the CDR3 is TGTGCCTGGAGTGTCCGGGGGCCCGTCCAAGAGACCCAGTACTTC. This sequence joins TRBV30 and TRBJ2-5; D could derive from TRBD1 or TRBD2 (6 bases each). The CDR3 spans 15 residues. V shed 0 bases and J shed 1 base, with 12 bases lying between them. Germline lookup yields CDR1 GTSNPN and CDR2 SVGIG (reference sequence).

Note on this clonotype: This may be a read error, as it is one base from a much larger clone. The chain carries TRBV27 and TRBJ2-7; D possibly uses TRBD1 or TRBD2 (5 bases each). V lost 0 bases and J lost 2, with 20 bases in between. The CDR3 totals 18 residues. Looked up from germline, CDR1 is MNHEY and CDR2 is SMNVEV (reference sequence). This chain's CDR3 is CASSLSLSGPPCTYEQYF. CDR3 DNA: TGTGCCAGCAGTTTATCGTTGTCGGGGCCGCCCTGTACCTACGAGCAGTACTTC.

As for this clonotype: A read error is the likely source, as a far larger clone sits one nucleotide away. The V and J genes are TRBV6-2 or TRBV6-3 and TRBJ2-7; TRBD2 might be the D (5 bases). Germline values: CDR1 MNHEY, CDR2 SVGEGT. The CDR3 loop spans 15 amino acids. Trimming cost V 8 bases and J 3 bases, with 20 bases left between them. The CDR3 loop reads CASGPEAYGLYEQYF. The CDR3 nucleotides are TGTGCCAGCGGTCCAGAGGCTTACGGACTCTACGAGCAGTACTTC.

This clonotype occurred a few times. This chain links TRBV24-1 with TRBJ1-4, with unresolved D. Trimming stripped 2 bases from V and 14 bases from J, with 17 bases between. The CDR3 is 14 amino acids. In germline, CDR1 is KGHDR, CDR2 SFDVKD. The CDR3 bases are TGTGCCACCAGTGATTCTATTACGGGTAGTCGGCTGTTTTTT. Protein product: CATSDSITGSRLFF.

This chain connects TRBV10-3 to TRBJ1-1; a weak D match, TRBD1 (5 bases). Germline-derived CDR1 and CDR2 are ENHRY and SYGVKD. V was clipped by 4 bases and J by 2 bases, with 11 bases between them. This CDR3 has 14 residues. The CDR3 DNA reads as TGTGCCATCAGTGTCGGGGGACCCAACACTGAAGCTTTCTTT. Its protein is CAISVGGPNTEAFF.

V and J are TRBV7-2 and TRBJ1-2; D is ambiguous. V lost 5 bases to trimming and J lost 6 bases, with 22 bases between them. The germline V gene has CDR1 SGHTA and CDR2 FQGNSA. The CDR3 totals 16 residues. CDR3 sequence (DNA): TGTGCCAGCAGCCCACAAAGTTTAGGGTTTGTAGATGGCTACACCTTC. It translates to CASSPQSLGFVDGYTF.

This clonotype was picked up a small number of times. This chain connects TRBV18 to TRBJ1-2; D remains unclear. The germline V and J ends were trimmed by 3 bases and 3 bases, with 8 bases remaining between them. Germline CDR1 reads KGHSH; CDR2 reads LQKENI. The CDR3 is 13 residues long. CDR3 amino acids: CASSPGEDYGYTF. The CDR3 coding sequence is TGTGCCAGCTCACCGGGCGAGGACTATGGCTACACCTTC.

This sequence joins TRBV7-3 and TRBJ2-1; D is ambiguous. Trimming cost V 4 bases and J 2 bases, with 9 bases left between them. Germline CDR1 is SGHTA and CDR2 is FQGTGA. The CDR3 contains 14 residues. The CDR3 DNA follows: TGTGCCAGCAGCTCGACTGGAACCTACAATGAGCAGTTCTTC. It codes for CASSSTGTYNEQFF.

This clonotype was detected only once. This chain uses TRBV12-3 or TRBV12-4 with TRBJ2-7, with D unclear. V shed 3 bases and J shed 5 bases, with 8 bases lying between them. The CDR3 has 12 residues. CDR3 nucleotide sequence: TGTGCCAGCAGTTTGGACCGCCACGAGCAGTACTTC. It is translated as CASSLDRHEQYF.